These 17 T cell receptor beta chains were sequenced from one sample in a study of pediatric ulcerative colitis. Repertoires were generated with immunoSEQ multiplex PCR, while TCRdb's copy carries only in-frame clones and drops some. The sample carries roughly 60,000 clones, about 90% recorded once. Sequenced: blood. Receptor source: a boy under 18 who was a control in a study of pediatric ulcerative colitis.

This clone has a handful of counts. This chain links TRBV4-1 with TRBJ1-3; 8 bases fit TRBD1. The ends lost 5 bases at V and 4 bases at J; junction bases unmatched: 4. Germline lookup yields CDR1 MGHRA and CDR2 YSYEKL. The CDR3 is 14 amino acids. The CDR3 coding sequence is TGCGCCAGCAGCTACGGGACAGGCGGAAACACCATATATTTT. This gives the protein CASSYGTGGNTIYF.

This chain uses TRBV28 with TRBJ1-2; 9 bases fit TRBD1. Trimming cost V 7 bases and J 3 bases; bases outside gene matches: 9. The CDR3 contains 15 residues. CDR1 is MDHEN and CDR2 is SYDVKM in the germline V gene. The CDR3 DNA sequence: TGTGCCAGCACCTCGGGACAGGGAAGTGACTATGGCTACACCTTC. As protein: CASTSGQGSDYGYTF.

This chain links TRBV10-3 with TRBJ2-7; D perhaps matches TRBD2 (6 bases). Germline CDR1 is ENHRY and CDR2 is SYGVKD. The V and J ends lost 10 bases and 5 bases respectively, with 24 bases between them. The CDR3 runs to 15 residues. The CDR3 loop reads CATKLGDFPGDEQYF. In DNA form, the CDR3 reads TGTGCCACCAAATTAGGGGATTTCCCGGGGGACGAGCAGTACTTC.

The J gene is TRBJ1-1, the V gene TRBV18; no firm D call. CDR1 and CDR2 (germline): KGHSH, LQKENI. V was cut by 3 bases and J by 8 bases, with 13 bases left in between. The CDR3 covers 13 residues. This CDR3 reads CASSPDGFGEAFF. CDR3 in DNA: TGTGCCAGCTCACCCGACGGATTCGGGGAAGCTTTCTTT.

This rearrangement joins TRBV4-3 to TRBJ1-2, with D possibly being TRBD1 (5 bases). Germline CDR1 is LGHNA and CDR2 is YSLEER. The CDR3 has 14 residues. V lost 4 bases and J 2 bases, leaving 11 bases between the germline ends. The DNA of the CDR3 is TGCGCCAGCAGCCGAGCAGGGTTGAACTATGGCTACACCTTC. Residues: CASSRAGLNYGYTF.

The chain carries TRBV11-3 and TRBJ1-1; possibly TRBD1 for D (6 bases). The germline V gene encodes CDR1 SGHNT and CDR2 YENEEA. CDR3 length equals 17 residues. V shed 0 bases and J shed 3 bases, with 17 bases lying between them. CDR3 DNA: TGTGCCAGCAGCTTAGATAGGGGGGGCGTAGGATACACTGAAGCTTTCTTT. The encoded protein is CASSLDRGGVGYTEAFF.

The CDR3 region is CASSVGLATYEQYF. The CDR3 nucleotides are TGTGCCAGCAGCGTCGGACTAGCTACCTACGAGCAGTACTTC. The chain links TRBV9 to TRBJ2-7; 8 positions agree with TRBD2. V was clipped by 2 bases and J by 2 bases; unmatched bases: 3. Germline lookup yields CDR1 SGDLS and CDR2 YYNGEE. This CDR3 spans 14 amino acids.

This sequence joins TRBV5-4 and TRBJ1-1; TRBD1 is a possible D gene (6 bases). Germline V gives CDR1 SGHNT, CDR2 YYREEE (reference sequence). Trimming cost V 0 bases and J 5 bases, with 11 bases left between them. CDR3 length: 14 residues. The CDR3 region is CASSLVGGATEAFF. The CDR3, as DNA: TGTGCCAGCAGCTTGGTTGGGGGCGCGACTGAAGCTTTCTTT.

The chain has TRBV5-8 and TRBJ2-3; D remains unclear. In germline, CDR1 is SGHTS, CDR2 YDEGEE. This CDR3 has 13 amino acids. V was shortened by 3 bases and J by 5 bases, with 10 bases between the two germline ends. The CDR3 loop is CASSSSLGDTQYF. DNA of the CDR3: TGTGCCAGCAGCTCGTCGCTGGGAGATACGCAGTATTTT.

For the CDR3, the DNA is TGTGCCAGCAGCTTAGAGTTCGGGACAGGGAACACCGGGGAGCTGTTTTTT. It specifies CASSLEFGTGNTGELFF. This chain uses TRBV11-2 with TRBJ2-2, with 8 bases that match TRBD1. With 0 bases clipped from V and 1 base from J, the junction kept 4 bases outside the gene matches. The CDR3 has 17 amino acids. Germline CDR1 is SGHAT and CDR2 is FQNNGV.

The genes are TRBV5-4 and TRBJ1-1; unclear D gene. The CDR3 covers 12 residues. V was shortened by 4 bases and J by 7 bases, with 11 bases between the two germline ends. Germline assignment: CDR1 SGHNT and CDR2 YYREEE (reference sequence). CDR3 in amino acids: CASSPETGEAFF. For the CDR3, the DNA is TGTGCCAGCAGCCCGGAGACGGGTGAAGCTTTCTTT. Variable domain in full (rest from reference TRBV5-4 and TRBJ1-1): ETGVTQSPTHLIKTRGQQVTLRCSSQSGHNTVSWYQQALGQGPQFIFQYYREEENGRGNFPPRFSGLQFPNYSSELNVNALELDDSALYLCASSPETGEAFFGQGTRLTVV.

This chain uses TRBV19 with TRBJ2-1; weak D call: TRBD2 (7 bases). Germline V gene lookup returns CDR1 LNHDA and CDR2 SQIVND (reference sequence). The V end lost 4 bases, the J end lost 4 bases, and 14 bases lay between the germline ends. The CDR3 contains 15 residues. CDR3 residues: CASSRGGVAYNEQFF. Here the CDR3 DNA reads TGTGCCAGTAGTAGAGGGGGGGTCGCTTACAATGAGCAGTTCTTC.

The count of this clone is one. CDR3 nucleotide sequence: TGTGCCAGTAGCTGGGACAGGGACCCGAACACTGAAGCTTTCTTT. Its protein is CASSWDRDPNTEAFF. This chain links TRBV19 with TRBJ1-1; 9 positions match TRBD1. The trim removed 6 bases at V and 1 base at J, leaving 6 bases unmatched. Germline V gene lookup returns CDR1 LNHDA and CDR2 SQIVND (reference sequence). This CDR3 region has 15 residues.

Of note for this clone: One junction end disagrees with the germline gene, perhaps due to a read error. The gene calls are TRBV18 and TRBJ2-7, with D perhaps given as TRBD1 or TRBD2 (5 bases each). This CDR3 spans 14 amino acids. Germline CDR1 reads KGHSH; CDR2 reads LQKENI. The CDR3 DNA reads TGTGCCCGCTCACCACAAGAGGGGTCCTACGAGCAGTACTTC. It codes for CARSPQEGSYEQYF.

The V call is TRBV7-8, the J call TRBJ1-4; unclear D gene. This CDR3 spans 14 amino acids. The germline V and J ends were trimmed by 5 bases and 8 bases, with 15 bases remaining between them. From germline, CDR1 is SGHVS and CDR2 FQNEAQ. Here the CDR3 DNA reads TGTGCCAGCAGCCAAGGGAGGGTCGAGGAAAAACTGTTTTTT. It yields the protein CASSQGRVEEKLFF.

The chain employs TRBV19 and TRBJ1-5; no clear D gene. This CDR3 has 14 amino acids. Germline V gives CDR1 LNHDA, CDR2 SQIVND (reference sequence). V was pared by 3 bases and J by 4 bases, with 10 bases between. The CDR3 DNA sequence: TGTGCCAGTAGTATTCTAGACACAAATCAGCCCCAGCATTTT. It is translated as CASSILDTNQPQHF.

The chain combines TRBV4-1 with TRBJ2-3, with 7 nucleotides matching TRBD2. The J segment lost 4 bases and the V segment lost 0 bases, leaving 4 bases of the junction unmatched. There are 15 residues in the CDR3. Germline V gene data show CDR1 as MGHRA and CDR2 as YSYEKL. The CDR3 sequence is CASSQDRGSADTQYF. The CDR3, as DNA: TGCGCCAGCAGCCAAGATCGCGGGAGTGCAGATACGCAGTATTTT.